This TCR beta chain was identified in a study of shared clonotypes between healthy human individuals (dated by TCRdb to the early 2020s). Study-wide context: The cohort comprised two women and a few men aged 18 to 49 years. Each donor's leukapheresis produced roughly between roughly 0.94 and 9.5 billion PBMCs. To increase sequencing depth and limit assay-specific biases, TCR repertoire library preparation and sequencing were carried out by different laboratories using diverse techniques. To estimate repertoire size and how much clonotype sharing occurs between individuals, the study deeply sequenced the blood TCR repertoires of about five healthy adults. Per donor, three plates each were used for CD4 naive and CD4 memory, two for CD8 naive, and one for CD8 memory.

Turning to this clone: Its antigen is currently not known. No much larger clone exists at a distance of one base, and base qualities are not known.

The donors were healthy, HIV-negative adults with no recently reported acute infections or vaccinations. Only Caucasian adults living in Nashville, Tennessee, USA were represented among the donors. CD4+ T cells were enriched by magnetic negative selection, after which naive cells were positively selected on CD45RA and the negative fraction was taken as the memory subset. Blood was obtained by leukapheresis, after which PBMCs were separated by Ficoll-Histopaque density gradient centrifugation and cryopreserved in liquid nitrogen vapor phase. Analytical flow cytometry was used to check the purity and quantity of each magnetically sorted T cell population. Each sorted fraction had its genomic DNA isolated and then quantified by UV absorbance on a Nanodrop 2000c. The investigation overall reported the following: Sampling was restricted to blood, and TCR repertoires in tissues likely differ from the TCR repertoires found in blood. Estimated clonotype richness was generally larger for naive than for memory subsets. Sharing across a handful of donors was observed for approximately 5% of naive CD4, 3% to 3.5% of naive CD8, 2% to 2.5% of memory CD4, and around 0.44% of memory CD8 clonotypes. Higher generation probabilities were observed for clonotypes shared by all four sorted-subset donors than for non-shared clonotypes. Based on pairwise subsampling, the degree of clonotype sharing among donors was expected to be affected by sequencing depth. Rarefaction of sorted-subset datasets indicated incomplete sequencing despite the large sequencing depth. Because the study included only a small number of donors, the genetic and exposure-history diversity represented was limited.

TCR CDR3 regions were amplified from genomic DNA by multiplex PCR using the deep immunoSEQ assay. For each cell subset, the extracted genomic DNA was distributed evenly across all wells of several immunoSEQ 96-well plates, and each plate served as one replicate. Each replicate PCR for sorted subsets received roughly 200 ng genomic DNA, equal to tens of thousands of T cell genomes. Purified libraries were quantified with a Qubit 3.0 fluorometer, sized on a Bioanalyzer 2100, and re-quantified with the KAPA Library Quantification kit. A separate single-read 150-cycle Illumina NextSeq 550 flow cell was used to sequence each immunoSEQ 96-well plate. The original pipeline was this. Because only junctional sequences without quality scores were contained in the immunoSEQ output, filtering matching that applied to full-length reads could not be performed. Sequences were annotated with PyIR, a Python wrapper for IgBLAST v1.9, using IMGT germline references to assign V/J genes and CDR3. Reads were removed for weak V/J assignments (E-value above 1e-6), missing CDR3, stop codons, out-of-frame junctions, or ambiguous translated residues. V3J clonotypes were defined as sequences sharing an identical inferred V gene, J gene, and CDR3 amino acid sequence. Percentage overlap between repertoires was calculated by dividing the number of shared unique clonotypes by the size of the smaller repertoire. Three approaches were used to assess repertoire richness: RTK rarefaction, the Chao1 estimator, and Recon v2.1 estimates of unobserved clonotypes. Generation probabilities were computed with OLGA for all TCRbeta clonotypes obtained by the gDNA method from four donors. TCRdb stores this immuneACCESS table with in-frame sequences only. Part of the clones is absent; in the studies checked, under half of the shortfall reflects unresolved V genes, and no reason is known for the rest. V and J calls plus clone size are reproduced from that table; the DNA served to infer D and trimming. The table for this sample lists 1 million to 1.2 million clones; approximately 77% of them were counted only once. 0.7% to 0.95% of the sample rests with the top ten.

Sequencing input: memory CD4+ T cells from PBMCs. The label giving this sample's cell subset or site can be read as: CD45RA-negative fraction. This receptor was identified in a man between 18 and 35 years old in good health. Some clones in this sample may be carry-over from other donors' samples.

The CDR3 region has the sequence CASSLWPAELFF. The nucleotide sequence is TGTGCCAGCAGCTTGTGGCCGGCGGAGCTGTTTTTT. The V and J segments used are TRBV5-8 and TRBJ2-2, with an unclear D gene assignment. V and J are truncated by 1 base and 10 bases respectively, leaving an intervening sequence of 8 bases. Including cysteine and phenylalanine, the CDR3 has 12 amino acids. Of the read, only the CDR3 DNA is kept; its 36 bases are in frame from base 1. CDR1 SGHTS and CDR2 YDEGEE are derived from the germline V gene.